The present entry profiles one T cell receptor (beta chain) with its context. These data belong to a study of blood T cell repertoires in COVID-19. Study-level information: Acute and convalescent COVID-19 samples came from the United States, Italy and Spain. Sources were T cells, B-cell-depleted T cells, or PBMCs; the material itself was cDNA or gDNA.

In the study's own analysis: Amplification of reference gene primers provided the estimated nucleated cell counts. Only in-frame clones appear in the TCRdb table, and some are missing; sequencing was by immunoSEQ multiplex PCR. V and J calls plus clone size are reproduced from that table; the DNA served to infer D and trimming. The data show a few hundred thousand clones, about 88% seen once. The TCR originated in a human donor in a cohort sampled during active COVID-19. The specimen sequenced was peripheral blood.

CDR3 amino acids: CAWSGTGLPDGELFF. The CDR3 nucleotides read TGTGCCTGGAGTGGAACAGGGTTACCTGATGGGGAGCTGTTTTTT. J is TRBJ2-2 and V is TRBV30, with TRBD1 as a possible D gene (6 bases). Trimming pared 1 base from V and 8 bases from J, leaving 17 bases between. CDR3 length: 15 amino acids. Per germline, CDR1 GTSNPN and CDR2 SVGIG (reference sequence).